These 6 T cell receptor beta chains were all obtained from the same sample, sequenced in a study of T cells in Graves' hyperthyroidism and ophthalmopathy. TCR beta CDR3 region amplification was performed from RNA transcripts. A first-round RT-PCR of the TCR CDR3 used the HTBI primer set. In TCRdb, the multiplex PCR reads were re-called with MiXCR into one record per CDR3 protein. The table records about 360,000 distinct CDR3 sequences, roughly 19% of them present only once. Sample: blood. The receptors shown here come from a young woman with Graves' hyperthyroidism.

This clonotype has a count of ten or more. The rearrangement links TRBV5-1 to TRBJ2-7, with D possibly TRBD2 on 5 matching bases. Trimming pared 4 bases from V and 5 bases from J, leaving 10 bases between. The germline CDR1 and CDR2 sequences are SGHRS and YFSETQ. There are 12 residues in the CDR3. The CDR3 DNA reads TGCGCCAGCAGCCCGGACTTTCACGAGCAGTACTTC. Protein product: CASSPDFHEQYF.

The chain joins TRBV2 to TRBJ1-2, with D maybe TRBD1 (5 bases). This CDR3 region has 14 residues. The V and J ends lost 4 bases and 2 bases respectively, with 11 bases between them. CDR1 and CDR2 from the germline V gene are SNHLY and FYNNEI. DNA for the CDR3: TGTGCCAGCAGTGGCTCAGGGCCGAACTATGGCTACACCTTC. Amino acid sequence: CASSGSGPNYGYTF.

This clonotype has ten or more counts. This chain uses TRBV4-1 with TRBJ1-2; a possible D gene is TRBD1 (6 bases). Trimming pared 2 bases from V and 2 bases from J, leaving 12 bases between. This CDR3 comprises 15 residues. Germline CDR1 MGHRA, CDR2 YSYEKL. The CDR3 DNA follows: TGCGCCAGCAGCCAAATGGGGGGGGCAAACTATGGCTACACCTTC. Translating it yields CASSQMGGANYGYTF.

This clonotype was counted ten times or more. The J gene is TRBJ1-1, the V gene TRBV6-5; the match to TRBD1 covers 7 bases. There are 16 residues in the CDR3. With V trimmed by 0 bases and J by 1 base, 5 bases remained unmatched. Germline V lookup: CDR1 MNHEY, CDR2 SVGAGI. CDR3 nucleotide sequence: TGTGCCAGCAGTTACTCAGGGGGCCTTGAGAACACTGAAGCTTTCTTT. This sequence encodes CASSYSGGLENTEAFF.

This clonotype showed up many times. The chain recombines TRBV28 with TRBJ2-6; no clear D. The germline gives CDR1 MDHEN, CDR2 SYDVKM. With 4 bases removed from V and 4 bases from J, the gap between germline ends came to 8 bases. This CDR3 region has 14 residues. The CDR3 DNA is TGTGCCAGCAGTTCACCCGGCGGGGCCAACGTCCTGACTTTC. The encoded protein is CASSSPGGANVLTF.

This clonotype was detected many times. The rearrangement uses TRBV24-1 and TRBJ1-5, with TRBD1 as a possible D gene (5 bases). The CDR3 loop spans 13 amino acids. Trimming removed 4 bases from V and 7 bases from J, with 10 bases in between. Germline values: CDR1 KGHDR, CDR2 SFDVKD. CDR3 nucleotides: TGTGCCACCAGTGAGGGGGACTTGCAGCCCCAGCATTTT. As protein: CATSEGDLQPQHF.